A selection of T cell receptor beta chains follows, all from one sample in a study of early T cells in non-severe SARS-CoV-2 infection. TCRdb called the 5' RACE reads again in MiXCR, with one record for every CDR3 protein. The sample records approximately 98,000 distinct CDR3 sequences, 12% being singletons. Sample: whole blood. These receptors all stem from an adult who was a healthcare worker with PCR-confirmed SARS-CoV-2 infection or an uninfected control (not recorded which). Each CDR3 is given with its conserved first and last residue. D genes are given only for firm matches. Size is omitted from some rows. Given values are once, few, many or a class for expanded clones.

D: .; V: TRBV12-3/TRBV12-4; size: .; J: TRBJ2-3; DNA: TGTGCCAGCAATACAGGGCCAGATACGCAGTATTTT; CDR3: CASNTGPDTQYF
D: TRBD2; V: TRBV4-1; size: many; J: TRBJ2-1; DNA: TGCGCCAGCAGCCAAGATGCGGCTAGCGGGAGTGGTGAGCAGTTCTTC; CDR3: CASSQDAASGSGEQFF
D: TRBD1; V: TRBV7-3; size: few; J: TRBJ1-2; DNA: TGTGCCAGCAGCACCACAGGGGGCAGTGGCTACACCTTC; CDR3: CASSTTGGSGYTF
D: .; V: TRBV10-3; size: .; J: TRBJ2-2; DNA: TGTGCCACCGAACAGGGAAACACCGGGGAGCTGTTTTTT; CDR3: CATEQGNTGELFF
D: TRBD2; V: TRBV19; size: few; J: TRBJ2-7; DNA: TGTGCCAGTAGTACCTCCGGGACTAGCGACTACGAGCAGTACTTC; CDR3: CASSTSGTSDYEQYF
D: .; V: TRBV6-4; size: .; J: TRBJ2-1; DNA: TGTGCCAGCAGTCGTAGCGGACCTACCCTCTCCTACAATGAGCAGTTCTTC; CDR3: CASSRSGPTLSYNEQFF
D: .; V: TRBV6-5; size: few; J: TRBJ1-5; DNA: TGTGCCAGCAGTCGGGGGACGGGAAGCAATCAGCCCCAGCATTTT; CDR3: CASSRGTGSNQPQHF
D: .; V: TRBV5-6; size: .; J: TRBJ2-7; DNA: TGTGCCAGCAGCTTGGAGGCGGGCTACGAGCAGTACTTC; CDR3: CASSLEAGYEQYF
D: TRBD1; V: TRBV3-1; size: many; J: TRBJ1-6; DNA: TGTGCCAGCAGCCAAGGCCCCACAGGGGTGATTAATTCACCCCTCCACTTT; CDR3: CASSQGPTGVINSPLHF
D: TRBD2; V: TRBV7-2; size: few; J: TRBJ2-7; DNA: TGTGCCAGCAGCCGGACTAGCGGCTACGAGCAGTACTTC; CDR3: CASSRTSGYEQYF
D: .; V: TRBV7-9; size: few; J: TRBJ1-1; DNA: TGTGCCAGCAGCTCATCTACGGTCAGGGGAAGCACTGAAGCTTTCTTT; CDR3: CASSSSTVRGSTEAFF
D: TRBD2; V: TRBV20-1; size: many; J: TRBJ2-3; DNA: TGCAGTGCTAGAGCTACCGGGACTAGCGGGAGAAGGGATACGCAGTATTTT; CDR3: CSARATGTSGRRDTQYF
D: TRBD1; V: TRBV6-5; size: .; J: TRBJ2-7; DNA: TGTGCCAGCAGTACGGACAGGGGGCGCATGAACGAGCAGTACTTC; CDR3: CASSTDRGRMNEQYF
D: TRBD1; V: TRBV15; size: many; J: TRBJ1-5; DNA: TGTGCCACCAGCAGAGATCGACGGGACAGACGGCCCCAGCATTTT; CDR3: CATSRDRRDRRPQHF